This T cell receptor (beta chain) was retrieved from a study of cytomegalovirus exposure and HLA in healthy donors. The study's findings and limits: Later analysis showed TCR association rates varying by HLA locus, highest for DRB1 and lowest for HLA-C.

Comment on this clone: Its antigen is not identified. A junction boundary mismatches the germline segment, possibly from a read error.

Both 60 Vbeta primers and 13 Jbeta primers went into the PCR. The repertoire was sequenced with immunoSEQ multiplex PCR; TCRdb's copy has only in-frame clones and lacks some. The table includes approximately 130,000 clones, approximately 78% detected once. The CDR3 is made up of 11 amino acids. CDR1 is MNHNY, CDR2 SVGAGI, per germline (reference sequence). The clonotype originates from a human donor in good health. The rearrangement joins TRBV6-6 to TRBJ2-1, with D unresolved. Sample: PBMCs. The CDR3 DNA follows: TGTGCCAGCGGTTACTTAGAAGAGCAGTTCTTC. This sequence encodes CASGYLEEQFF.